The next 18 T cell receptor beta chains were all read from a single sample in a study of blood T cell repertoires in COVID-19. Only in-frame clones appear in the TCRdb table, and some are missing; sequencing was by immunoSEQ multiplex PCR. The table records roughly 250,000 clones, roughly nine tenths of them present only once. Sequenced: PBMCs or T cells enriched from blood (not recorded which). These receptors originate from a human donor in a cohort exposed to, infected with or recovered from COVID-19 (not recorded which). The donor label of this sample is uncertain.

The gene calls are TRBV18 and TRBJ1-2, with 8 bases that match TRBD1. Germline V CDR1 and CDR2: KGHSH, LQKENI. J was trimmed by 7 bases and V by 3 bases; bases with no gene match: 16. The CDR3 has 17 residues. The CDR3 loop is CASSPNRGSGSRGGYTF. In DNA, the CDR3 is TGTGCCAGCTCACCGAACAGGGGGTCGGGCTCGCGTGGTGGCTACACCTTC.

The J gene is TRBJ2-7, the V gene TRBV10-3; TRBD1 aligns across 8 bases. With 10 bases clipped from V and 3 bases from J, the junction kept 8 bases outside the gene matches. This CDR3 is 13 amino acids long. Germline loops: CDR1 ENHRY, CDR2 SYGVKD. This chain's CDR3 is CANKGQDDYEQYF. The CDR3 nucleotides are TGTGCCAACAAGGGACAGGACGACTACGAGCAGTACTTC.

J is TRBJ2-7 and V is TRBV12-3 or TRBV12-4; D unclear. This CDR3 is 13 amino acids long. V was shortened by 3 bases and J by 7 bases, with 13 bases between the two germline ends. DNA of the CDR3: TGTGCCAGCAGTTTCGCGCCCACCGGGGAGCAGTACTTC. It codes for CASSFAPTGEQYF.

V is TRBV9 and J is TRBJ2-7, with 10 bases lining up with TRBD1. J lost 3 bases, V lost 3 bases, and 6 bases had no gene match. Germline CDR1 and CDR2: SGDLS and YYNGEE. This CDR3 comprises 15 residues. The CDR3 loop reads CASSDGGTGVYEQYF. The CDR3 region has the DNA TGTGCCAGCAGCGATGGGGGGACAGGGGTCTACGAGCAGTACTTC.

The gene calls are TRBV6-2 or TRBV6-3 and TRBJ1-1, with 10 bases aligning to TRBD1. The V gene end was trimmed by 5 bases and the J gene end by 4 bases; junction bases not matched to a gene: 13. Germline CDR1 is MNHEY and CDR2 is SVGEGT. The CDR3 is 17 residues long. CDR3 residues: CASSRGQGTLLATEAFF. The CDR3 nucleotides are TGTGCCAGCAGTAGGGGACAGGGGACTCTTCTGGCCACTGAAGCTTTCTTT.

V is TRBV19 and J is TRBJ1-1; D ambiguous. Germline CDR1 LNHDA, CDR2 SQIVND (reference sequence). The CDR3 covers 12 residues. V was clipped by 7 bases and J by 1 base, with 7 bases between them. CDR3: CASMAGNTEAFF. The CDR3, as DNA: TGTGCCAGTATGGCAGGGAACACTGAAGCTTTCTTT.

This clone was seen just once. This chain connects TRBV25-1 to TRBJ2-1; TRBD2 agrees at 11 bases. Germline values: CDR1 MGHDK, CDR2 SYGVNS. CDR3 length: 15 amino acids. V was pared by 5 bases and J by 5 bases, with 5 bases of the junction left unmatched. CDR3 in DNA: TGTGCCAGCAGTATAGCGGGGGGGCGTAACAATGAGCAGTTCTTC. Translating gives CASSIAGGRNNEQFF.

The chain couples TRBV9 to TRBJ1-2; D ambiguous. This CDR3 region has 13 residues. The V gene's germline CDR1 is SGDLS and CDR2 YYNGEE. V lost 3 bases and J lost 3, with 9 bases in between. The CDR3 region has the DNA TGTGCCAGCAGCGGGGCGCGGGACTATGGCTACACCTTC. This gives the protein CASSGARDYGYTF.

The J gene is TRBJ2-3, the V gene TRBV27; D gene ambiguous. V was pared by 6 bases and J by 2 bases, with 9 bases between. The CDR3 loop spans 13 amino acids. The V gene's germline CDR1 is MNHEY and CDR2 SMNVEV (reference sequence). The CDR3 region is CASSLRFTDTQYF. The CDR3 nucleotides read TGTGCCAGCAGCCTACGGTTCACAGATACGCAGTATTTT.

The chain couples TRBV3-1 (or the pseudogene TRBV3-2) to TRBJ1-6; tentative D call: TRBD1 (6 bases). The V end lost 1 base, the J end lost 6 bases, and 10 bases lay between the germline ends. Germline CDR1 LGHDT, CDR2 YNNKEL (reference sequence). CDR3 length equals 15 residues. Here the CDR3 reads CASSQVTGTNSPLHF. The CDR3 nucleotides are TGTGCCAGCAGCCAAGTTACAGGGACTAATTCACCCCTCCACTTT.

The V gene is TRBV7-3, the J gene TRBJ2-1; possible D gene TRBD1, 6 bases. V lost 0 bases, J lost 4 bases, and 10 bases lay in between. The germline CDR1 and CDR2 sequences are SGHTA and FQGTGA. This CDR3 is 15 amino acids long. The CDR3, as DNA: TGTGCCAGCAGCTTAACTCAGGGGTTGTACAATGAGCAGTTCTTC. Its translation is CASSLTQGLYNEQFF.

The chain links TRBV18 to TRBJ2-7; a weak D match, TRBD2 (5 bases). Germline CDR1 reads KGHSH; CDR2 reads LQKENI. The CDR3 runs 14 residues. With 1 base removed from V and 0 bases from J, the gap between germline ends came to 7 bases. CDR3 sequence reads: CASSPQGSSYEQYF. The CDR3 DNA is TGTGCCAGCTCACCACAAGGGAGCTCCTACGAGCAGTACTTC.

This clone has only one observation. The J gene is TRBJ1-2, the V gene TRBV5-1; 8 nucleotides align to TRBD1. CDR1 and CDR2 (germline): SGHRS, YFSETQ. V lost 4 bases, J lost 6 bases, and 11 bases stayed unmatched. The CDR3 runs to 15 residues. CDR3 nucleotides: TGCGCCAGCAGCAACTCCCCAGGGGGCGAGAATGGCTACACCTTC. Amino acid sequence: CASSNSPGGENGYTF.

The genes are TRBV5-1 and TRBJ2-5, with 7 bases fitting TRBD1. The J segment lost 2 bases and the V segment lost 2 bases, leaving 3 bases of the junction unmatched. Germline assignment: CDR1 SGHRS and CDR2 YFSETQ. This CDR3 is 14 amino acids long. CDR3 DNA: TGCGCCAGCAGCTTAAGGACAGGACAAGAGACCCAGTACTTC. Translating it yields CASSLRTGQETQYF.

This clone was found a few times. This chain uses TRBV2 with TRBJ2-1, with 9 bases lining up with TRBD2. The CDR3 consists of 14 residues. Germline CDR1 and CDR2: SNHLY and FYNNEI. V gave up 4 bases and J gave up 10 bases; unmatched junction bases: 8. The CDR3 region is CASSAERGAGEQFF. CDR3 DNA sequence: TGTGCCAGCAGTGCCGAGCGGGGGGCAGGGGAGCAGTTCTTC.

V gene TRBV4-2 combines with J gene TRBJ1-5; D gene ambiguous. V lost 3 bases, J lost 0 bases, and 6 bases lay in between. This CDR3 spans 14 amino acids. Looked up from germline, CDR1 is LGHNA and CDR2 is YNFKEQ. This CDR3 reads CASSQDYSNQPQHF. DNA of the CDR3: TGTGCCAGCAGCCAGGACTATAGCAATCAGCCCCAGCATTTT.

The chain carries TRBV18 and TRBJ2-1; 7 bases match TRBD2. V was clipped by 0 bases and J by 7 bases; unmatched bases: 0. The germline V gene has CDR1 KGHSH and CDR2 LQKENI. The CDR3 sequence is 13 residues long. As DNA, the CDR3 is TGTGCCAGCTCACCACCGGGGGGGAATGAGCAGTTCTTC. Residues: CASSPPGGNEQFF.

This chain joins TRBV2 and TRBJ1-4, with 8 bases that match TRBD1. Losses at the gene ends were 0 bases for V and 8 bases for J; bases not matched to a gene: 5. CDR1 and CDR2 from the germline V gene are SNHLY and FYNNEI. The CDR3 consists of 15 residues. DNA of the CDR3: TGTGCCAGCAGTGAAGCGACAGGGGTAGAAGAAAAACTGTTTTTT. Protein: CASSEATGVEEKLFF. Together with reference TRBV2 and TRBJ1-4, the CDR3 gives the full variable domain: EPEVTQTPSHQVTQMGQEVILRCVPISNHLYFYWYRQILGQKVEFLVSFYNNEISEKSEIFDDQFSVERPDGSNFTLKIRSTKLEDSAMYFCASSEATGVEEKLFFGSGTQLSVL.